This T cell receptor (beta chain) originates from a study of shared clonotypes between healthy human individuals. Turning to the study itself: CD4 naive and memory got three plates each, CD8 naive two, CD8 memory one.

Study-wide findings and caveats: Across subsets, estimated richness was generally greater for naive than for memory populations.

There were only Caucasian adults among the donors, and all lived in Nashville, Tennessee. Trimming left V 7 bases short and J 3 bases short, with 13 bases between. This CDR3 is 14 amino acids long. Germline assignment: CDR1 MNHNS and CDR2 SASEGT. With respect to this clone: The antigen is undetermined.

Sequenced by immunoSEQ multiplex PCR; TCRdb stores in-frame clones only, minus some. This table has about 2.4 million clones, approximately 94% appearing once. The chain couples TRBV6-1 to TRBJ2-1, with D maybe TRBD2 (6 bases). This receptor was taken from a young man in good health. The sequenced sample consisted of naive CD4+ T cells sorted from blood. Subset denoted: CD45RA+ positively selected. DNA of the CDR3: TGTGCCAGCATTGGTTCGGGGGTCTACAATGAGCAGTTCTTC. Translated, it gives CASIGSGVYNEQFF.